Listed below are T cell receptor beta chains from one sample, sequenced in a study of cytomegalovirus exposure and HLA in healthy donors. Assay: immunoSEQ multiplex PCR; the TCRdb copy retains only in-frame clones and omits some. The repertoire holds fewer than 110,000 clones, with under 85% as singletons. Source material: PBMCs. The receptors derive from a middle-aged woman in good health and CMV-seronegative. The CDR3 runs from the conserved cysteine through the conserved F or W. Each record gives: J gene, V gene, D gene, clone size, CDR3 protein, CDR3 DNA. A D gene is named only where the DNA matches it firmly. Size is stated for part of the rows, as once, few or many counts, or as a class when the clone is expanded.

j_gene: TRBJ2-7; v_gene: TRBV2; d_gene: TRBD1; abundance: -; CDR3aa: CATTKQGFLYEQYF; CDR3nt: TGTGCCACTACTAAACAGGGGTTCCTCTACGAGCAGTACTTC
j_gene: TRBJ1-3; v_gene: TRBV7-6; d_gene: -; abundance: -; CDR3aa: CASSLGAGTGNTIYF; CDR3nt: TGTGCCAGCAGCTTAGGGGCGGGAACTGGAAACACCATATATTTT
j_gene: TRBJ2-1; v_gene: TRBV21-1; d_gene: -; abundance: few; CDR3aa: CASSTPTRQLKFEKQFF; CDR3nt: TGTGCCAGCAGCACACCAACACGACAGCTAAAGTTCGAGAAACAGTTCTTC
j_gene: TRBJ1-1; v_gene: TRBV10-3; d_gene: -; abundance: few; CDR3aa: CAISESTGWNTEAFF; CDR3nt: TGTGCCATCAGTGAGTCGACTGGGTGGAACACTGAAGCTTTCTTT
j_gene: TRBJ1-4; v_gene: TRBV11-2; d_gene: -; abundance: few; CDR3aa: CASRSRGANEKLFF; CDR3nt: TGTGCCAGCAGAAGCAGGGGAGCTAATGAAAAACTGTTTTTT
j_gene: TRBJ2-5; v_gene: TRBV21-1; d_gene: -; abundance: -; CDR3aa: CASSKPLWNSSQETQYF; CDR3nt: TGTGCCAGCAGCAAACCCTTATGGAACAGTTCTCAAGAGACCCAGTACTTC
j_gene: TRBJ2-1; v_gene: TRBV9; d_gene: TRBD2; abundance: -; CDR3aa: CASSVTSGANEQFF; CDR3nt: TGTGCCAGCAGCGTAACCAGCGGGGCAAATGAGCAGTTCTTC
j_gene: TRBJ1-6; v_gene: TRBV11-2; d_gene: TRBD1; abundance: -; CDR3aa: CASSSRTGQGSSSPLHF; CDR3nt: TGTGCCAGCAGCTCCAGGACGGGACAGGGTTCAAGTTCACCCCTCCACTTT
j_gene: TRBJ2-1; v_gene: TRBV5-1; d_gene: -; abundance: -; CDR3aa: CASSGDEGSSYNEQFF; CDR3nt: TGCGCCAGCAGCGGTGATGAGGGAAGCTCCTACAATGAGCAGTTCTTC
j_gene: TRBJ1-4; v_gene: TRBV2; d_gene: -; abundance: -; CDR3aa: CASSPRTEEDEKLFF; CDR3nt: TGTGCCAGCAGTCCTCGGACAGAAGAAGATGAAAAACTGTTTTTT